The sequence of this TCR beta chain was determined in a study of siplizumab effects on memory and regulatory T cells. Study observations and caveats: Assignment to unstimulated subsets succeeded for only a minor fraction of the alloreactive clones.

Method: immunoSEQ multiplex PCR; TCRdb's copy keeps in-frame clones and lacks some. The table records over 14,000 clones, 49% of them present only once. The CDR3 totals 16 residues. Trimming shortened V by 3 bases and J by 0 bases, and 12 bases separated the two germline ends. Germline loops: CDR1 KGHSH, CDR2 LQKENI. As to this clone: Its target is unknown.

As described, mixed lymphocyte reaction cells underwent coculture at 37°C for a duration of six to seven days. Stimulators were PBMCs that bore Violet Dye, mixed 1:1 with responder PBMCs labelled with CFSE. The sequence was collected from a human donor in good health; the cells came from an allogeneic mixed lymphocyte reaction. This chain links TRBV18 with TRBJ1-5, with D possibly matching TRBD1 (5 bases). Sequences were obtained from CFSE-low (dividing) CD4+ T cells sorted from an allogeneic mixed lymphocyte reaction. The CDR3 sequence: CASSPRDANSNQPQHF. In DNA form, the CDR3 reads TGTGCCAGCTCACCGAGGGACGCAAATAGCAATCAGCCCCAGCATTTT.